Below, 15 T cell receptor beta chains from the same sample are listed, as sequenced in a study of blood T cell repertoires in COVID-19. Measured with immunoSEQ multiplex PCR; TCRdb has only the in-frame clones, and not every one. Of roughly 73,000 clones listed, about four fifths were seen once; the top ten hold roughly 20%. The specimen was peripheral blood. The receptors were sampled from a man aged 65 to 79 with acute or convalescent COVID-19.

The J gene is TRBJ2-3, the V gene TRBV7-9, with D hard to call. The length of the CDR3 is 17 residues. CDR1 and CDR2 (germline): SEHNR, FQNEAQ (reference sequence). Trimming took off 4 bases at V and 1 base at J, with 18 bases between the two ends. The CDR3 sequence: CASSSRWAFDGTDTQYF. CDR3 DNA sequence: TGTGCCAGCAGCTCACGGTGGGCGTTCGACGGCACAGATACGCAGTATTTT.

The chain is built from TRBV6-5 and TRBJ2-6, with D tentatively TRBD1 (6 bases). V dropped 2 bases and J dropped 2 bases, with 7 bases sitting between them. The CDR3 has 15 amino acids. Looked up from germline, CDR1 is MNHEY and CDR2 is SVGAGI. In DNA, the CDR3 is TGTGCCAGCAGTTACGGGGGCGCTGGGGCCAACGTCCTGACTTTC. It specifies CASSYGGAGANVLTF.

The CDR3 here is CAIGLPTTDTQYF. The CDR3 region has the DNA TGTGCCATCGGACTACCCACCACAGATACGCAGTATTTT. The chain is built from TRBV10-3 and TRBJ2-3, with a possible D match to TRBD2 (6 bases). Trimming pared 8 bases from V and 2 bases from J, leaving 11 bases between. Germline V gene lookup returns CDR1 ENHRY and CDR2 SYGVKD. CDR3 length: 13 residues.

The CDR3 bases are TGTGCCAGTACTACCTCCGGGGGGAACACTGAAGCTTTCTTT. Its protein product is CASTTSGGNTEAFF. The J gene is TRBJ1-1, the V gene TRBV28; D is possibly TRBD1 (5 bases). Germline-derived CDR1 and CDR2 are MDHEN and SYDVKM. CDR3 length equals 14 residues. V shed 9 bases and J shed 1 base, with 15 bases lying between them.

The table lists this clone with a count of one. The CDR3 loop reads CASSPGTTGGNTIYF. The CDR3 DNA reads TGTGCCAGCTCACCCGGGACTACCGGTGGAAACACCATATATTTT. The chain is built from TRBV18 and TRBJ1-3, with TRBD1 as a possible D gene (5 bases). The CDR3 spans 15 residues. Trimming removed 3 bases at V and 3 bases at J, with 12 bases between. Germline V gives CDR1 KGHSH, CDR2 LQKENI.

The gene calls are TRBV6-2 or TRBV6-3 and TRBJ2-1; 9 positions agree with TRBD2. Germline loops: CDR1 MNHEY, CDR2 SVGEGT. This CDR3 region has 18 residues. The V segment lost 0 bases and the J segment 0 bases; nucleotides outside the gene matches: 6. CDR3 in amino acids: CASSYSGTSLSSYNEQFF. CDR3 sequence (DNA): TGTGCCAGCAGTTACTCGGGGACTAGCCTAAGCTCCTACAATGAGCAGTTCTTC.

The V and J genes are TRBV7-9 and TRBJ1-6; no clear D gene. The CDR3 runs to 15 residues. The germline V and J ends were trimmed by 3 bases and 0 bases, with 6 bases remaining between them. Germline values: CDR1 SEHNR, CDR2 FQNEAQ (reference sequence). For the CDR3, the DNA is TGTGCCAGCAGCTTTTCGGTCTCCTATAATTCACCCCTCCACTTT. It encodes CASSFSVSYNSPLHF.

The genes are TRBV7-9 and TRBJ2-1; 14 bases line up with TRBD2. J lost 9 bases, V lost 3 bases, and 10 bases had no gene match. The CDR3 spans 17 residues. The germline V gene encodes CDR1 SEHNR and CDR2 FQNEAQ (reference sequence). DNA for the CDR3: TGTGCCAGCAGCTTGCCAAATATGGGACTAGCGGGAGTTGAGCAGTTCTTC. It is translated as CASSLPNMGLAGVEQFF.

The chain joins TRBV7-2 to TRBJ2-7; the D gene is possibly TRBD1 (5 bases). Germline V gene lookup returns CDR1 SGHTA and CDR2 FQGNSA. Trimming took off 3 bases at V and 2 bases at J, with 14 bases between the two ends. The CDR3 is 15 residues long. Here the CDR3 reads CASSLGPENPYEQYF. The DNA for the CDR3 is TGTGCCAGCAGCTTGGGGCCCGAAAACCCCTACGAGCAGTACTTC.

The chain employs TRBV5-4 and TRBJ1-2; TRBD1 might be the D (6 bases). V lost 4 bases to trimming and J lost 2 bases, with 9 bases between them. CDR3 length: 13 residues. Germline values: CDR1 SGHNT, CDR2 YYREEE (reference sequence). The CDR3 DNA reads TGTGCCAGCAGCCCGGACAGAAACTATGGCTACACCTTC. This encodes CASSPDRNYGYTF.

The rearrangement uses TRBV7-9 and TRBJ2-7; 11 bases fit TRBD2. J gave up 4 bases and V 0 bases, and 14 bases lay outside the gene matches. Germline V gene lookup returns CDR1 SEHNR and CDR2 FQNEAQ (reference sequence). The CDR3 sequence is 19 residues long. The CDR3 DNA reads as TGTGCCAGCAGCTTAGCCGCTCCAACAACTAGCGGGAGAAGGTACGAGCAGTACTTC. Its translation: CASSLAAPTTSGRRYEQYF.

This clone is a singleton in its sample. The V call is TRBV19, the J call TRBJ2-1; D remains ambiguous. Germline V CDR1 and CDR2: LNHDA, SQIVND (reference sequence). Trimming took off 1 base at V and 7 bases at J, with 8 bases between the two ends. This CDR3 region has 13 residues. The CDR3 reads CASSIGALNEQFF. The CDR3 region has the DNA TGTGCCAGTAGTATAGGGGCCCTAAATGAGCAGTTCTTC. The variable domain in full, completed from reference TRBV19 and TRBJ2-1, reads DGGITQSPKYLFRKEGQNVTLSCEQNLNHDAMYWYRQDPGQGLRLIYYSQIVNDFQKGDIAEGYSVSREKKESFPLTVTSAQKNPTAFYLCASSIGALNEQFFGPGTRLTVL.

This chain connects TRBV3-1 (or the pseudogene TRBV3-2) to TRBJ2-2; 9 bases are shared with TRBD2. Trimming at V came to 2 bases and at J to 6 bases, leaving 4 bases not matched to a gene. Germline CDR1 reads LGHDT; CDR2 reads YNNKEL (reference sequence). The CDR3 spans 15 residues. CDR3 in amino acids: CASSQPSGRPGELFF. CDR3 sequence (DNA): TGTGCCAGCAGCCAACCGAGCGGGAGGCCCGGGGAGCTGTTTTTT.

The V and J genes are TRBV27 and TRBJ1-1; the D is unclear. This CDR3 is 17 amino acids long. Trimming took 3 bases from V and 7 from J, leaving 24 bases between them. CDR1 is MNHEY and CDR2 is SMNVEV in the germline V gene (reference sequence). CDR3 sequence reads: CASSFYGPGNERREAFF. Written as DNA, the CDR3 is TGTGCCAGCAGTTTTTACGGGCCGGGGAATGAAAGGCGTGAAGCTTTCTTT.

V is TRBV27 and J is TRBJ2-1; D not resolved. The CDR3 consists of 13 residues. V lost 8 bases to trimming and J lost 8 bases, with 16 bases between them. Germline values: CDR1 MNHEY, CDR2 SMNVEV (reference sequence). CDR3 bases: TGTGCCAGCGGCGTGAGGTTTGCAGATGAGCAGTTCTTC. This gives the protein CASGVRFADEQFF.